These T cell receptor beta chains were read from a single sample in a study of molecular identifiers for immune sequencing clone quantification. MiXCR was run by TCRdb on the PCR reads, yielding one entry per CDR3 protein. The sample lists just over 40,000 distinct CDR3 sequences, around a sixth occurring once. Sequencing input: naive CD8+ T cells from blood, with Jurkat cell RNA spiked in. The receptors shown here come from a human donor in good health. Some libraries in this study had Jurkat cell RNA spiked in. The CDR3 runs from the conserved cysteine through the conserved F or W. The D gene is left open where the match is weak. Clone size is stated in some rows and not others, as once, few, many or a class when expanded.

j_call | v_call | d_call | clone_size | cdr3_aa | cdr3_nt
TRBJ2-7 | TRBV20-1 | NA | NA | CSAIGVSSYEQYF | TGCAGTGCTATCGGGGTCAGCTCCTACGAGCAGTACTTC
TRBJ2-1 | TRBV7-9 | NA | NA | CASSFAGAYEQFF | TGTGCCAGCAGCTTTGCAGGGGCATATGAGCAGTTCTTC
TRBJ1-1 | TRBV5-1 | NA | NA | CASRKGGSVTEAFF | TGCGCCAGCAGAAAGGGGGGGTCGGTCACTGAAGCTTTCTTT
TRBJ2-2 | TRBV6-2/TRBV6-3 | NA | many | CASSVFGMASGELFF | TGTGCCAGCAGTGTGTTCGGGATGGCGAGCGGGGAGCTGTTTTTT
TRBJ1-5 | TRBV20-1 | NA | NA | CSAREARETYSNQPQHF | TGCAGTGCTAGAGAGGCCAGGGAGACTTATAGCAATCAGCCCCAGCATTTT
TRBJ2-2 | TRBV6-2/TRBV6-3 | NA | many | CASSYWGRSTGELFF | TGTGCCAGCAGTTACTGGGGGCGTAGCACCGGGGAGCTGTTTTTT
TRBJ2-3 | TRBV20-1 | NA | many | CSAPDSGISDTQYF | TGCAGTGCGCCGGACAGCGGGATCTCAGATACGCAGTATTTT
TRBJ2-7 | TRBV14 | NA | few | CASGHNREQYF | TGTGCCAGCGGCCACAATCGCGAGCAGTACTTC
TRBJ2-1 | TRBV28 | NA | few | CASSNDGDNEQFF | TGTGCCAGCAGCAACGACGGAGACAATGAGCAGTTCTTC
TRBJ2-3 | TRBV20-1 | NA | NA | CSARVESASRRSTQYF | TGCAGTGCTAGAGTGGAGTCCGCAAGCCGACGGAGTACGCAGTATTTT
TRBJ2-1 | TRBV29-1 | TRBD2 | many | CGAQRGYSYNEQFF | TGCGGCGCACAGCGGGGCTACTCCTACAATGAGCAGTTCTTC
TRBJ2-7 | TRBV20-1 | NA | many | CSARVRASYEQYF | TGCAGTGCTAGAGTCAGGGCATCCTACGAGCAGTACTTC
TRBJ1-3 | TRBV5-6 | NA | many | CASSPGPSSGNTIYF | TGTGCCAGCAGCCCCGGGCCATCCTCTGGAAACACCATATATTTT
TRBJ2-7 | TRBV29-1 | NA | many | CSVVGGLYEQYF | TGCAGCGTTGTGGGAGGCCTTTACGAGCAGTACTTC
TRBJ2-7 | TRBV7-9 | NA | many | CASSFQGYEQYF | TGTGCCAGCAGCTTTCAGGGCTACGAGCAGTACTTC
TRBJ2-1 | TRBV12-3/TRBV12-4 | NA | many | CASSRVGPYNEQFF | TGTGCCAGCAGCCGGGTTGGGCCCTACAATGAGCAGTTCTTC
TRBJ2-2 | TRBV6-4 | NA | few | CASSAPSTGELFF | TGTGCCAGCAGTGCCCCATCGACCGGGGAGCTGTTTTTT
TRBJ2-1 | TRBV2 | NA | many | CASSGQDNEQFF | TGTGCCAGCAGTGGACAAGACAATGAGCAGTTCTTC
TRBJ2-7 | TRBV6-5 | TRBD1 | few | CASSISRGLGEQYF | TGTGCCAGCAGTATCAGCAGGGGGCTCGGCGAGCAGTACTTC
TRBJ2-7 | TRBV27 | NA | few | CATTQGSEQYF | TGTGCCACGACTCAGGGTAGCGAGCAGTACTTC
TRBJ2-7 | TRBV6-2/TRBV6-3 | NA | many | CASSYGGTAYEQYF | TGTGCCAGCAGTTACGGCGGGACAGCCTACGAGCAGTACTTC
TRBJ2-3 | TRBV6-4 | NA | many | CASSDLGPTDTQYF | TGTGCCAGCAGTGATCTGGGCCCTACAGATACGCAGTATTTT
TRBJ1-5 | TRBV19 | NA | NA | CASSMTGDQPQHF | TGTGCCAGTAGTATGACCGGAGATCAGCCCCAGCATTTT
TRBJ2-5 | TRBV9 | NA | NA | CASSVGGDRETQYF | TGTGCCAGCAGCGTAGGAGGAGATAGAGAGACCCAGTACTTC
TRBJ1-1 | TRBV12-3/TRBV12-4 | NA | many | CASSLVEGFTEAFF | TGTGCCAGCAGTTTAGTGGAGGGTTTCACTGAAGCTTTCTTT
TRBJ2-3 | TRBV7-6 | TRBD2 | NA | CASSQGLAGGAPDTQYF | TGTGCCAGCAGCCAGGGACTAGCGGGAGGGGCCCCAGATACGCAGTATTTT
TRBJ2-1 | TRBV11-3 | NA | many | CASSFPGRSPFF | TGTGCCAGCAGCTTTCCGGGCCGAAGTCCGTTCTTC
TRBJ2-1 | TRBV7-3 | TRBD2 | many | CASSLREGLPNEQFF | TGTGCCAGCAGCTTGCGGGAGGGCCTCCCCAATGAGCAGTTCTTC
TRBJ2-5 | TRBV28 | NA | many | CASSSDTRQETQYF | TGTGCCAGCAGTTCAGACACCCGACAAGAGACCCAGTACTTC